The rows below give T cell receptor beta chains drawn from one sample of a study of T cell repertoires in cytomegalovirus infection. TCRdb independently ran MiXCR on the reads; one entry per CDR3 protein. This table holds about 680,000 distinct CDR3 sequences, 20% to 25% found once. The specimen sequenced was CD8+ T cells from PBMCs. These receptors were taken from a human donor in good health (CMV status not recorded). Some clones in this sample may be carry-over from other donors' samples. Both conserved end residues are part of each CDR3. The order of the fields is J gene, V gene, CDR3 protein.

J gene: TRBJ2-3; V gene: TRBV7-8; CDR3 protein: CASSFSGGPTDTQYF
J gene: TRBJ2-2; V gene: TRBV7-8; CDR3 protein: CASSQPRGAPYTGELFF
J gene: TRBJ2-1; V gene: TRBV20-1; CDR3 protein: CSARPRATYNEQFF
J gene: TRBJ2-5; V gene: TRBV9; CDR3 protein: CASSARQAEETQYF
J gene: TRBJ2-2; V gene: TRBV9; CDR3 protein: CASSVADTGELFF
J gene: TRBJ2-7; V gene: TRBV29-1; CDR3 protein: CSGGTGDYEQYF
J gene: TRBJ2-1; V gene: TRBV7-2; CDR3 protein: CASSLGEGHNEQFF
J gene: TRBJ1-2; V gene: TRBV29-1; CDR3 protein: CSGGTGDYGYTF
J gene: TRBJ2-1; V gene: TRBV27; CDR3 protein: CASITSGGNEQFF
J gene: TRBJ2-3; V gene: TRBV12-3/TRBV12-4; CDR3 protein: CASSPRTSKDTQYF
J gene: TRBJ1-2; V gene: TRBV12-5; CDR3 protein: CASGFTVPGESYGYTF
J gene: TRBJ1-5; V gene: TRBV6-9; CDR3 protein: CASSYPGDANQPQHF
J gene: TRBJ2-1; V gene: TRBV11-2; CDR3 protein: CASSSTGLVDNEQFF
J gene: TRBJ2-2; V gene: TRBV4-3; CDR3 protein: CASSQGWPTNTGELFF
J gene: TRBJ2-1; V gene: TRBV27; CDR3 protein: CASSLLGRVNEQFF
J gene: TRBJ2-7; V gene: TRBV20-1; CDR3 protein: CSASTGQGTRGYEQYF
J gene: TRBJ2-1; V gene: TRBV20-1; CDR3 protein: CSAHPRDRTYNEQFF
J gene: TRBJ1-1; V gene: TRBV7-3; CDR3 protein: CASSLIGGGSTEAFF
J gene: TRBJ1-1; V gene: TRBV10-2; CDR3 protein: CASSEGREFVTEAFF
J gene: TRBJ2-5; V gene: TRBV7-8; CDR3 protein: CASSLKAAREGETQYF
J gene: TRBJ1-2; V gene: TRBV7-9; CDR3 protein: CASRYPGPGVYGYTF
J gene: TRBJ2-3; V gene: TRBV20-1; CDR3 protein: CSADGQGFADTQYF
J gene: TRBJ1-2; V gene: TRBV27; CDR3 protein: CASTPGQGRGYAF
J gene: TRBJ2-4; V gene: TRBV2; CDR3 protein: CASIGYGPGNIQYF
J gene: TRBJ1-4; V gene: TRBV4-1; CDR3 protein: CASSQGRVRGEKLFF
J gene: TRBJ2-7; V gene: TRBV19; CDR3 protein: CASSPDSGGLEQYF
J gene: TRBJ2-5; V gene: TRBV6-6; CDR3 protein: CASSYSILAGAQETQYF
J gene: TRBJ2-1; V gene: TRBV5-1; CDR3 protein: CASSRSNEQFF
J gene: TRBJ1-5; V gene: TRBV7-3; CDR3 protein: CASSLSPGQRNQPQHF
J gene: TRBJ2-1; V gene: TRBV6-1; CDR3 protein: CASSFLTGEDNEQFF
J gene: TRBJ1-4; V gene: TRBV6-8; CDR3 protein: CASSIHPSTNEKLFF
J gene: TRBJ2-5; V gene: TRBV2; CDR3 protein: CAQQRKLGYQETQYF
J gene: TRBJ2-1; V gene: TRBV12-3/TRBV12-4; CDR3 protein: CASSPNKGFYNEQFF
J gene: TRBJ2-2; V gene: TRBV7-9; CDR3 protein: CASSLSEAGAVTGELFF
J gene: TRBJ1-3; V gene: TRBV10-3; CDR3 protein: CAISESGSGNTIYF
J gene: TRBJ1-4; V gene: TRBV7-6; CDR3 protein: CASSPSGDYNEKLFF
J gene: TRBJ2-5; V gene: TRBV5-5; CDR3 protein: CASIPGSSGGPPRETQYF
J gene: TRBJ2-5; V gene: TRBV13; CDR3 protein: CASSLGRAVETQYF
J gene: TRBJ2-1; V gene: TRBV6-2/TRBV6-3; CDR3 protein: CASSPGALIEQFF
J gene: TRBJ2-6; V gene: TRBV7-9; CDR3 protein: CASSLGRQGVEGANVLTF
J gene: TRBJ2-5; V gene: TRBV11-1; CDR3 protein: CASSLAHLAQTQYF
J gene: TRBJ1-1; V gene: TRBV5-1; CDR3 protein: CASSQDLGGGTEAFF
J gene: TRBJ2-5; V gene: TRBV28; CDR3 protein: CASSWGGQETQYF
J gene: TRBJ2-7; V gene: TRBV5-4; CDR3 protein: CASSLGRGRPYEQYF
J gene: TRBJ2-2; V gene: TRBV29-1; CDR3 protein: CSVRTGESGELFF
J gene: TRBJ2-7; V gene: TRBV2; CDR3 protein: CASSEMVGGAEQYF
J gene: TRBJ1-4; V gene: TRBV5-5; CDR3 protein: CASSLFAFPLEKLFF
J gene: TRBJ1-5; V gene: TRBV27; CDR3 protein: CASSYMNQPQHF
J gene: TRBJ2-1; V gene: TRBV27; CDR3 protein: CASSLTGSSEQFF
J gene: TRBJ2-7; V gene: TRBV7-2; CDR3 protein: CASSLNNPYEQYF
J gene: TRBJ1-1; V gene: TRBV6-5; CDR3 protein: CASSYSRPYIPGTANTEAFF
J gene: TRBJ1-1; V gene: TRBV7-2; CDR3 protein: CASSLPRGAQNTEAFF
J gene: TRBJ2-1; V gene: TRBV29-1; CDR3 protein: CSVQGYNEQFF
J gene: TRBJ2-2; V gene: TRBV7-6; CDR3 protein: CASSLGAESGATGELFF
J gene: TRBJ2-6; V gene: TRBV7-6; CDR3 protein: CASFTGTTNSGANVLTF